The 32 T cell receptor beta chains reported below all come from one sample, sequenced in a study of shared clonotypes between healthy human individuals. The method was immunoSEQ multiplex PCR; TCRdb's version includes in-frame clones alone and lacks a portion of them. Among 2 million to 2.5 million clones listed, 80% to 95% were seen once. The sequenced material came from naive CD4+ T cells from PBMCs. Subset specified: CD45RA+ positively selected. All receptors come from a young man in good health. Some clones in this sample may be carry-over from other donors' samples.

The chain links TRBV2 to TRBJ2-1; the D gene is possibly TRBD1 (6 bases). V dropped 5 bases and J dropped 7 bases, with 24 bases sitting between them. The CDR3 contains 17 residues. Looked up from germline, CDR1 is SNHLY and CDR2 is FYNNEI. The CDR3 reads CASSLQFGTMALNEQFF. DNA for the CDR3: TGTGCCAGCAGTCTCCAATTCGGGACAATGGCGTTGAATGAGCAGTTCTTC.

The chain combines TRBV5-1 with TRBJ1-4, with D uncertain. Germline CDR1 reads SGHRS; CDR2 reads YFSETQ. Trimming shortened V by 0 bases and J by 5 bases, and 11 bases separated the two germline ends. The CDR3 has 15 amino acids. The CDR3 DNA follows: TGCGCCAGCAGCTTGGAGGGCAGCCAAAATGAAAAACTGTTTTTT. As protein: CASSLEGSQNEKLFF.

This rearrangement joins TRBV28 to TRBJ1-1, with 7 bases matching TRBD1. The germline V gene encodes CDR1 MDHEN and CDR2 SYDVKM. The ends lost 5 bases at V and 9 bases at J; junction bases unmatched: 6. This CDR3 has 12 residues. The CDR3 bases are TGTGCCAGCAGTCCCCAGGACAGGAAAGCTTTCTTT. It is translated as CASSPQDRKAFF.

V gene TRBV7-7 combines with J gene TRBJ1-1, with 8 positions matching TRBD1. Trimming removed 2 bases from V and 7 bases from J; junction bases left unmatched: 18. This CDR3 comprises 18 residues. Germline V CDR1 and CDR2: SSHAT, FNYEAQ (reference sequence). The CDR3 spells CASSLSGGNDSFFGEAFF. The CDR3, as DNA: TGTGCCAGCAGCTTATCAGGGGGCAACGACAGCTTTTTCGGTGAAGCTTTCTTT.

This rearrangement joins TRBV11-2 to TRBJ1-1; D ambiguous. V lost 1 base to trimming and J lost 10 bases, with 10 bases between them. Per germline, CDR1 SGHAT and CDR2 FQNNGV. The CDR3 is 12 amino acids. DNA of the CDR3: TGTGCCAGCAGCTTAGTAGCCAGACGAGCTTTCTTT. It encodes CASSLVARRAFF.

The chain employs TRBV4-2 and TRBJ2-5; D gene ambiguous. The CDR3 contains 16 residues. CDR1 LGHNA and CDR2 YNFKEQ come from the germline V gene. Trimming left V 1 base short and J 0 bases short, with 12 bases between. As DNA, the CDR3 is TGTGCCAGCAGCCAAGGGATTAGCCTAAACCAAGAGACCCAGTACTTC. Its translation: CASSQGISLNQETQYF.

The chain is built from TRBV27 and TRBJ1-4; D remains ambiguous. V shed 3 bases and J shed 4 bases, with 12 bases lying between them. CDR1 and CDR2 from the germline V gene are MNHEY and SMNVEV (reference sequence). CDR3 size: 15 residues. In DNA form, the CDR3 reads TGTGCCAGCAGTTTGACTGGAGGAATTAATGAAAAACTGTTTTTT. Protein product: CASSLTGGINEKLFF.

The gene calls are TRBV5-1 and TRBJ2-7; 11 bases are a match to TRBD1. CDR1 and CDR2 (germline): SGHRS, YFSETQ. CDR3 length equals 15 residues. V trimming: 5 bases; J trimming: 3 bases; junction bases outside the gene matches: 7. CDR3 sequence: CASRGAGTGGYEQYF. Here the CDR3 DNA reads TGCGCCAGCAGGGGGGCCGGGACAGGGGGCTACGAGCAGTACTTC.

The rearrangement links TRBV7-3 to TRBJ2-6; D uncertain. The CDR3 has 15 residues. Germline loops: CDR1 SGHTA, CDR2 FQGTGA. V gave up 3 bases and J gave up 0 bases, with 6 bases separating them. Written as DNA, the CDR3 is TGTGCCAGCAGCTTTCAAAGCTCTGGGGCCAACGTCCTGACTTTC. Amino acid sequence: CASSFQSSGANVLTF. The variable domain in full, completed from reference TRBV7-3 and TRBJ2-6, reads GAGVSQTPSNKVTEKGKYVELRCDPISGHTALYWYRQSLGQGPEFLIYFQGTGAADDSGLPNDRFFAVRPEGSVSTLKIQRTERGDSAVYLCASSFQSSGANVLTFGAGSRLTVL.

This chain joins TRBV19 and TRBJ1-2, with D possibly TRBD1 on 5 matching bases. The CDR3 has 15 amino acids. Trimming left V 5 bases short and J 4 bases short, with 17 bases between. The germline V gene encodes CDR1 LNHDA and CDR2 SQIVND (reference sequence). CDR3 loop: CASSPGRGTGYGYTF. The CDR3 nucleotides read TGTGCCAGTAGTCCGGGTCGAGGGACCGGCTATGGCTACACCTTC.

The chain employs TRBV30 and TRBJ2-1; 11 bases map to TRBD2. Losses at the gene ends were 2 bases for V and 10 bases for J; bases not matched to a gene: 22. This CDR3 comprises 19 residues. Germline V gene sequence: CDR1 GTSNPN, CDR2 SVGIG (reference sequence). The CDR3 DNA is TGTGCCTGGAGTCTGTTCGTCGCTAGCGGGAGGTCTTTCGACGGGGAGCAGTTCTTC. This translates into CAWSLFVASGRSFDGEQFF.

This rearrangement joins TRBV6-5 to TRBJ2-1, with D maybe TRBD1 (5 bases). The germline V gene encodes CDR1 MNHEY and CDR2 SVGAGI. Trimming removed 6 bases from V and 2 bases from J, with 14 bases in between. The CDR3 is made up of 15 amino acids. The CDR3 region has the DNA TGTGCCAGCAGGTTGGACACGAGACCCTACAATGAGCAGTTCTTC. Residues: CASRLDTRPYNEQFF.

The rearrangement joins TRBV11-3 to TRBJ1-1; unclear D gene. Germline loops: CDR1 SGHNT, CDR2 YENEEA. V lost 5 bases and J lost 11, with 18 bases in between. There are 13 residues in the CDR3. The CDR3 DNA reads as TGTGCCAGCAGCGGTGACGGGCGGCTTGGGGCTTTCTTT. This codes for CASSGDGRLGAFF.

The genes are TRBV28 and TRBJ2-1, with a possible D match to TRBD1 (6 bases). The V and J ends lost 3 bases and 7 bases respectively, with 19 bases between them. The germline gives CDR1 MDHEN, CDR2 SYDVKM. The length of the CDR3 is 16 residues. CDR3 in amino acids: CASSFESGQGRNEQFF. CDR3 DNA sequence: TGTGCCAGCAGTTTCGAGTCGGGGCAGGGGCGTAATGAGCAGTTCTTC.

CDR3 nucleotide sequence: TGTGCCAGCTCGGGGGGACTAGCGGAAAGCACAGATACGCAGTATTTT. Translation: CASSGGLAESTDTQYF. The gene calls are TRBV18 and TRBJ2-3; the match to TRBD2 covers 11 bases. V lost 6 bases to trimming and J lost 0 bases; unmatched junction nucleotides: 5. Looked up from germline, CDR1 is KGHSH and CDR2 is LQKENI. The CDR3 covers 16 residues.

The rearrangement uses TRBV10-3 and TRBJ1-5, with TRBD1 matching over 8 bases. The V and J ends lost 0 bases and 4 bases, in that order; junction bases with no gene match: 5. This CDR3 comprises 16 residues. Germline V lookup: CDR1 ENHRY, CDR2 SYGVKD. DNA of the CDR3: TGTGCCATCAGTGAGTCTAGCCAGGGGGCGAATCAGCCCCAGCATTTT. It encodes CAISESSQGANQPQHF.

The gene calls are TRBV7-8 and TRBJ1-5, with TRBD1 matching 7 bases. The CDR3 runs to 16 residues. Trimming removed 2 bases from V and 0 bases from J; junction bases left unmatched: 4. Germline CDR1 is SGHVS and CDR2 is FQNEAQ. In DNA, the CDR3 is TGTGCCAGCAGCTTACTTGGGACAGCTAGCAATCAGCCCCAGCATTTT. It is translated as CASSLLGTASNQPQHF.

This clone was detected a few times. This sample includes further DNA sequences coding for the same CDR3. As DNA, the CDR3 is TGTGCCACCAGCAGAGATGGAGATACGCAGTATTTT. Its translation is CATSRDGDTQYF. This chain connects TRBV15 to TRBJ2-3; no clear D. The length of the CDR3 is 12 residues. CDR1 LNHNV and CDR2 YYDKDF come from the germline V gene (reference sequence). V lost 0 bases, J lost 5 bases, and 3 bases lay in between. Filled out from reference TRBV15 and TRBJ2-3, the complete variable domain reads DAMVIQNPRYQVTQFGKPVTLSCSQTLNHNVMYWYQQKSSQAPKLLFHYYDKDFNNEADTPDNFQSRRPNTSFCFLDIRSPGLGDTAMYLCATSRDGDTQYFGPGTRLTVL.

The chain couples TRBV27 to TRBJ2-7, with D maybe TRBD1 (6 bases). The germline V gene has CDR1 MNHEY and CDR2 SMNVEV (reference sequence). Trimming removed 4 bases from V and 2 bases from J, with 12 bases in between. The CDR3 spans 14 residues. The CDR3 bases are TGTGCCAGCAGTTCCCGGGACAAGCCCTACGAGCAGTACTTC. As protein: CASSSRDKPYEQYF.

This chain joins TRBV28 and TRBJ1-2; D is possibly TRBD1 (5 bases). The ends were cut back, 2 bases at V and 6 bases at J, with 19 bases in the middle. The CDR3 has 16 amino acids. CDR1 and CDR2 from the germline V gene are MDHEN and SYDVKM. CDR3 sequence: CASSLGGGWALDGYTF. In DNA form, the CDR3 reads TGTGCCAGCAGTTTAGGCGGGGGGTGGGCACTGGATGGCTACACCTTC.

This clone has a single count. The chain couples TRBV29-1 to TRBJ2-5; 11 nucleotides agree with TRBD2. Germline-derived CDR1 and CDR2 are SQVTM and ANQGSEA. Trimming cost V 5 bases and J 2 bases; bases outside gene matches: 4. The CDR3 has 14 amino acids. CDR3 DNA: TGCAGCGTTAGGGGACTAGCGGAACAAGAGACCCAGTACTTC. Translated, it gives CSVRGLAEQETQYF.

The rearrangement links TRBV10-1 to TRBJ2-1; 7 bases match TRBD1. Germline V gene lookup returns CDR1 WNHNN and CDR2 SYGVQD (reference sequence). With 4 bases clipped from V and 0 bases from J, the junction kept 6 bases outside the gene matches. This CDR3 spans 16 amino acids. For the CDR3, the DNA is TGCGCCAGCAGTGCCTTAACAGGGGTCTCCTACAATGAGCAGTTCTTC. Its protein is CASSALTGVSYNEQFF.

The V call is TRBV11-1, the J call TRBJ2-7, with 11 bases matching TRBD2. The CDR3 extends over 14 amino acids. V lost 5 bases, J lost 2 bases, and 2 bases stayed unmatched. Germline V CDR1 and CDR2: SGHAT, FQDESV (reference sequence). The DNA for the CDR3 is TGTGCCAGCAGCACGACTAGCGGGGCCTACGAGCAGTACTTC. Protein: CASSTTSGAYEQYF.

In DNA, the CDR3 is TGTGCCAGCAGGCACTCCCTGACAGTCGGGCAAGAGACCCAGTACTTC. This gives the protein CASRHSLTVGQETQYF. The V and J genes are TRBV28 and TRBJ2-5, with a tentative D call TRBD1 (5 bases). The CDR3 contains 16 residues. Trimming removed 6 bases at V and 2 bases at J, with 19 bases between. Germline V gives CDR1 MDHEN, CDR2 SYDVKM. Together with reference TRBV28 and TRBJ2-5, the CDR3 gives the full variable domain: DVKVTQSSRYLVKRTGEKVFLECVQDMDHENMFWYRQDPGLGLRLIYFSYDVKMKEKGDIPEGYSVSREKKERFSLILESASTNQTSMYLCASRHSLTVGQETQYFGPGTRLLVL.

The chain employs TRBV5-3 and TRBJ1-5; D is unclear. TRBV5-3 is an ORF; its function is uncertain. The CDR3 sequence is 18 residues long. The germline V and J ends were trimmed by 0 bases and 4 bases, with 20 bases remaining between them. CDR3 residues: CARSLATAKRSPNQPQHF. CDR3 DNA: TGTGCCAGAAGCTTGGCTACAGCTAAACGGTCCCCTAATCAGCCCCAGCATTTT.

The chain combines TRBV4-2 with TRBJ1-2; D not resolved. CDR1 and CDR2 (germline): LGHNA, YNFKEQ. V gave up 0 bases and J gave up 1 base, with 12 bases separating them. This CDR3 contains 16 residues. The CDR3 DNA follows: TGTGCCAGCAGCCAAGAGGGTCGAGGCAGTAACTATGGCTACACCTTC. It encodes CASSQEGRGSNYGYTF.

J is TRBJ1-2 and V is TRBV19, with D possibly matching TRBD1 (6 bases). The CDR3 spans 14 residues. Trimming took off 6 bases at V and 3 bases at J, with 14 bases between the two ends. CDR1 and CDR2 from the germline V gene are LNHDA and SQIVND (reference sequence). The CDR3 loop is CASSSEQGYYGYTF. The CDR3 coding sequence is TGTGCCAGTAGCTCCGAACAGGGCTACTATGGCTACACCTTC. Full variable domain (rest looked up from reference TRBV19 and TRBJ1-2): DGGITQSPKYLFRKEGQNVTLSCEQNLNHDAMYWYRQDPGQGLRLIYYSQIVNDFQKGDIAEGYSVSREKKESFPLTVTSAQKNPTAFYLCASSSEQGYYGYTFGSGTRLTVV.

This rearrangement joins TRBV2 to TRBJ2-3, with D perhaps matching TRBD2 (6 bases). The CDR3 spans 14 residues. V dropped 5 bases and J dropped 8 bases, with 17 bases sitting between them. The germline CDR1 and CDR2 sequences are SNHLY and FYNNEI. The chain's CDR3 is CASSLRERSGTQYF. CDR3 nucleotides: TGTGCCAGCAGTTTACGGGAGCGCTCGGGTACGCAGTATTTT.

The genes are TRBV2 and TRBJ2-7; D remains ambiguous. The CDR3 runs to 14 residues. Trimming took off 5 bases at V and 7 bases at J, with 18 bases between the two ends. CDR1 and CDR2 from the germline V gene are SNHLY and FYNNEI. The chain's CDR3 is CASSLGGSGGEQYF. The CDR3 DNA reads as TGTGCCAGCAGTTTAGGTGGATCTGGCGGTGAGCAGTACTTC.

The gene calls are TRBV9 and TRBJ2-7, with D tentatively TRBD1 (5 bases). Trimming shortened V by 5 bases and J by 0 bases, and 15 bases separated the two germline ends. From germline, CDR1 is SGDLS and CDR2 YYNGEE. The CDR3 runs to 15 residues. Written as DNA, the CDR3 is TGTGCCAGCAGTCCCCTTAGTGACAGCTCCTACGAGCAGTACTTC. It specifies CASSPLSDSSYEQYF.

J is TRBJ1-2 and V is TRBV28, with D possibly matching TRBD1 (5 bases). The germline gives CDR1 MDHEN, CDR2 SYDVKM. This CDR3 has 14 amino acids. The V gene lost 6 bases and the J gene lost 3 bases, with 14 bases spanning the gap. CDR3 in amino acids: CASRKTGAHYGYTF. CDR3 DNA: TGTGCCAGCAGAAAAACCGGGGCTCACTATGGCTACACCTTC.

The chain has TRBV6-1 and TRBJ2-7; 7 bases agree with TRBD1. Germline V CDR1 and CDR2: MNHNS, SASEGT. This CDR3 region has 14 residues. After removal of 1 base from V and 3 bases from J, the junction contained 3 bases not matched to a gene. CDR3 loop: CASSEGTGFYEQYF. The CDR3 coding sequence is TGTGCCAGCAGTGAAGGGACAGGATTCTACGAGCAGTACTTC.